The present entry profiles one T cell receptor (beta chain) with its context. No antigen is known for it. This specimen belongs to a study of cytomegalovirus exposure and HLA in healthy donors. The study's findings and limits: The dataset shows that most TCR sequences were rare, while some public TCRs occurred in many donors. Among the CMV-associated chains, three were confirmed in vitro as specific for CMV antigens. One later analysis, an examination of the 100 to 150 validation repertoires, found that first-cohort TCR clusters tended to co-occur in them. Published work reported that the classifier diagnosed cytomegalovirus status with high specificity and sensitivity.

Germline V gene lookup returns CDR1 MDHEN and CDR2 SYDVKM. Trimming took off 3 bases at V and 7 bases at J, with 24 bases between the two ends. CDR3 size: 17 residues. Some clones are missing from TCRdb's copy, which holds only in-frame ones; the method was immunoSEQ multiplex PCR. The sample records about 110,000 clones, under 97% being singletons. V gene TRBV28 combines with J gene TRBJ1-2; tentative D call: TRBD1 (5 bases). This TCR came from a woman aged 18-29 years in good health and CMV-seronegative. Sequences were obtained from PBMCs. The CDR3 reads CASSFVPMAGKYGGYTF. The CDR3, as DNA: TGTGCCAGCAGTTTCGTCCCCATGGCAGGGAAGTATGGTGGCTACACCTTC.